Below, 24 T cell receptor beta chains from the same sample are listed, as sequenced in a study of cytomegalovirus exposure and HLA in healthy donors (dated by TCRdb to 2015 to 2018). Receptors were amplified or captured by the immunoSEQ multiplex PCR assay. For the multiplex PCR, a mixture combining 60 forward primers for TCR Vbeta segments and 13 reverse primers for TCR Jbeta segments was used. In TCRdb, the immuneACCESS table is reduced to in-frame sequences with V and J assigned. These tables do not hold every clone; where another copy was compared, an unresolved V gene accounts for under half, and the others remain unexplained. The sample yields about 170,000 clones; 80% were counted once. Around 7% of the sample goes to the ten largest clones. Sequenced material: PBMCs. These receptors were taken from a man aged 25-45 years in good health and CMV-seropositive.

This chain joins TRBV27 and TRBJ2-1; a weak D match, TRBD1 (5 bases). The CDR3 runs 17 residues. Germline CDR1 MNHEY, CDR2 SMNVEV (reference sequence). Trimming stripped 5 bases from V and 4 bases from J, with 21 bases between. Here the CDR3 reads CASSRTSLSDRYNEQFF. CDR3 DNA sequence: TGTGCCAGCAGTCGAACCTCTCTTTCTGACAGATACAATGAGCAGTTCTTC.

The rearrangement uses TRBV5-6 and TRBJ1-2; TRBD1 agrees at 10 bases. Looked up from germline, CDR1 is SGHDT and CDR2 is YYEEEE. The V and J ends lost 3 bases and 0 bases, in that order; junction bases with no gene match: 5. The CDR3 spans 16 residues. The CDR3 here is CASSWGQGRANYGYTF. Here the CDR3 DNA reads TGTGCCAGCAGCTGGGGACAGGGGCGAGCTAACTATGGCTACACCTTC.

This sequence joins TRBV9 and TRBJ1-6; 9 nucleotides align to TRBD1. The junction had 4 bases not matched to a gene; V was cut back by 0 bases and J by 9 bases. This CDR3 has 15 amino acids. Germline loops: CDR1 SGDLS, CDR2 YYNGEE. The CDR3 DNA reads as TGTGCCAGCAGCGTAGCTCCGGACAGGGGTTCACCCCTCCACTTT. Protein sequence: CASSVAPDRGSPLHF.

The chain combines TRBV9 with TRBJ1-3, with TRBD1 matching over 12 bases. The J segment lost 0 bases and the V segment lost 4 bases, leaving 5 bases of the junction unmatched. CDR1 SGDLS and CDR2 YYNGEE come from the germline V gene. This CDR3 is 17 amino acids long. The CDR3 spells CASSSGQGASSGNTIYF. Written as DNA, the CDR3 is TGTGCCAGCAGCTCGGGACAGGGGGCGAGCTCTGGAAACACCATATATTTT.

CDR3 nucleotides: TGTGCTAGTGGTTTGGTACAAGGGGTGCAGGGGACTAACTATGGCTACACCTTC. Translation gives CASGLVQGVQGTNYGYTF. The chain joins TRBV12-5 to TRBJ1-2, with D tentatively TRBD1 (6 bases). The CDR3 sequence is 18 residues long. Germline assignment: CDR1 LGHNT and CDR2 FRNRAP. Trimming took off 0 bases at V and 0 bases at J, with 17 bases between the two ends.

The J gene is TRBJ2-1, the V gene TRBV5-6; TRBD2 matches 9 bases. The CDR3 is 15 amino acids. The germline V gene has CDR1 SGHDT and CDR2 YYEEEE. The V gene end was trimmed by 2 bases and the J gene end by 7 bases; junction bases not matched to a gene: 7. For the CDR3, the DNA is TGTGCCAGCAGCTTTAGGACTAGCGCTTATAATGAGCAGTTCTTC. Amino acids: CASSFRTSAYNEQFF.

This clone was observed a single time. The chain links TRBV7-9 to TRBJ2-7, with D maybe TRBD1 (6 bases). The germline gives CDR1 SEHNR, CDR2 FQNEAQ (reference sequence). This CDR3 is built from 13 residues. The V end lost 3 bases, the J end lost 2 bases, and 8 bases lay between the germline ends. CDR3 in amino acids: CASSFTGPYEQYF. CDR3 coding DNA: TGTGCCAGCAGCTTCACAGGGCCCTACGAGCAGTACTTC.

The V and J genes are TRBV7-9 and TRBJ2-6; D possibly corresponds to TRBD1 (6 bases). Per germline, CDR1 SEHNR and CDR2 FQNEAQ (reference sequence). The CDR3 length is 17 residues. The V gene lost 5 bases and the J gene lost 0 bases, with 14 bases spanning the gap. The CDR3 here is CASSTRQADSGANVLTF. DNA for the CDR3: TGTGCCAGCAGCACCCGACAGGCAGACTCTGGGGCCAACGTCCTGACTTTC. The variable domain in full, with the rest retrieved from reference TRBV7-9 and TRBJ2-6, is DTGVSQNPRHKITKRGQNVTFRCDPISEHNRLYWYRQTLGQGPEFLTYFQNEAQLEKSRLLSDRFSAERPKGSFSTLEIQRTEQGDSAMYLCASSTRQADSGANVLTFGAGSRLTVL.

The chain recombines TRBV27 with TRBJ1-2; 9 bases fit TRBD1. Germline V gene data show CDR1 as MNHEY and CDR2 as SMNVEV (reference sequence). This CDR3 is built from 14 residues. V was clipped by 5 bases and J by 4 bases; unmatched bases: 5. For the CDR3, the DNA is TGTGCCAGCAGTCCTACAGGGGGCGGCTATGGCTACACCTTC. Translating gives CASSPTGGGYGYTF.

The rearrangement uses TRBV6-5 and TRBJ2-2; D uncertain. The CDR3 spans 15 residues. Germline CDR1 MNHEY, CDR2 SVGAGI. Between the trimmed V and J ends, which lost 4 bases and 3 bases, there was a span of 12 bases. The CDR3 reads CASSSTGPDTGELFF. CDR3 nucleotides: TGTGCCAGCAGTTCCACGGGTCCGGACACCGGGGAGCTGTTTTTT.

The genes are TRBV27 and TRBJ1-1, with 7 bases that match TRBD1. In germline, CDR1 is MNHEY, CDR2 SMNVEV (reference sequence). V trimming: 4 bases; J trimming: 6 bases; junction bases outside the gene matches: 11. This CDR3 comprises 15 residues. The CDR3 sequence: CASSYPGRGLSEAFF. In DNA form, the CDR3 reads TGTGCCAGCAGTTATCCCGGGAGGGGGCTCTCTGAAGCTTTCTTT.

The J gene is TRBJ1-2, the V gene TRBV5-1, with D perhaps TRBD1 (6 bases). CDR1 and CDR2 (germline): SGHRS, YFSETQ. V lost 4 bases and J 4 bases, leaving 14 bases between the germline ends. The CDR3 has 14 residues. In nucleotides, the CDR3 is TGCGCCAGCAGCCTGGCACAGGGTACCTATGGCTACACCTTC. Translating gives CASSLAQGTYGYTF.

The chain is built from TRBV6-1 and TRBJ2-1, with 8 bases fitting TRBD2. This CDR3 region has 15 residues. With 6 bases clipped from V and 4 bases from J, the junction kept 8 bases outside the gene matches. Germline-derived CDR1 and CDR2 are MNHNS and SASEGT. In DNA form, the CDR3 reads TGTGCCAGCAGCCACGGCGGGGGGCAGTACAATGAGCAGTTCTTC. Translated: CASSHGGGQYNEQFF.

This chain connects TRBV27 to TRBJ2-7; 10 nucleotides line up with TRBD2. CDR1 and CDR2 (germline): MNHEY, SMNVEV (reference sequence). The CDR3 runs to 15 residues. V shed 4 bases and J 3 bases; nucleotides not matched to a gene: 6. The CDR3 DNA reads TGTGCCAGCAGTTCCCCCGGGACTAGCGTCTACGAGCAGTACTTC. Residues: CASSSPGTSVYEQYF.

This chain links TRBV4-1 with TRBJ2-3; weak D call: TRBD2 (6 bases). This CDR3 has 14 residues. Trimming took 1 base from V and 4 from J, leaving 9 bases between them. Germline values: CDR1 MGHRA, CDR2 YSYEKL. CDR3 coding DNA: TGCGCCAGCAGCCAAGGAACTAGCCCAGATACGCAGTATTTT. Translated: CASSQGTSPDTQYF.

On this clone itself: Likely a read error: the CDR3 ends without its conserved phenylalanine or tryptophan. The chain uses TRBV7-8 and TRBJ2-7; tentatively, D is TRBD2 (6 bases). Trimming took 5 bases from V and 6 from J, leaving 17 bases between them. Germline assignment: CDR1 SGHVS and CDR2 FQNEAQ. The CDR3 consists of 14 residues. CDR3 loop: CASSPYGSPGEQYL. The CDR3 DNA follows: TGTGCCAGCAGCCCTTACGGGAGTCCCGGCGAGCAGTACCTC.

This clone was seen only a few times. The rearrangement joins TRBV6-1 to TRBJ2-7; 11 nucleotides match TRBD2. The germline gives CDR1 MNHNS, CDR2 SASEGT. The CDR3 runs to 15 residues. V shed 6 bases, J shed 1 base, and the junction held 5 bases outside the gene matches. CDR3 amino acids: CASSPGTSGSYEQYF. CDR3 in DNA: TGTGCCAGCAGCCCCGGGACTAGCGGATCCTACGAGCAGTACTTC.

The rearrangement uses TRBV19 and TRBJ1-1, with no clear D. Trimming pared 5 bases from V and 5 bases from J, leaving 15 bases between. CDR1 and CDR2 (germline): LNHDA, SQIVND (reference sequence). CDR3 size: 14 residues. DNA of the CDR3: TGTGCCAGTAGTGAGCGGAGGGAGTCGACTGAAGCTTTCTTT. It is translated as CASSERRESTEAFF.

In regard to this clone: An end of the junction does not agree with germline; a read error may underlie this. This sequence joins TRBV7-9 and TRBJ1-2; 9 positions agree with TRBD1. Per germline, CDR1 SEHNR and CDR2 FQNEAQ (reference sequence). The CDR3 contains 16 residues. CDR3: CSSSSHTGGSSYGYTF. The DNA of the CDR3 is TGTTCCAGCAGCTCCCACACAGGGGGCTCTAGCTATGGCTACACCTTC.

The genes are TRBV11-2 and TRBJ2-5, with 7 bases identical to TRBD2. V lost 5 bases to trimming and J lost 4 bases; unmatched junction nucleotides: 4. The CDR3 spans 13 residues. CDR1 and CDR2 (germline): SGHAT, FQNNGV. DNA of the CDR3: TGTGCCAGCAGCCCGGGGGGTGGAGAGACCCAGTACTTC. It yields the protein CASSPGGGETQYF.

The J gene is TRBJ2-3, the V gene TRBV6-5, with no clear D. CDR1 is MNHEY and CDR2 is SVGAGI in the germline V gene. V was shortened by 6 bases and J by 4 bases, with 8 bases between the two germline ends. The CDR3 sequence is 12 residues long. The CDR3 nucleotides read TGTGCCAGCAGAAGAAGCGCAGATACGCAGTATTTT. Translating it yields CASRRSADTQYF.

The V gene is TRBV6-5, the J gene TRBJ2-1; D is perhaps TRBD1 (6 bases). V gave up 0 bases and J gave up 2 bases, with 8 bases separating them. The V gene's germline CDR1 is MNHEY and CDR2 SVGAGI. This CDR3 has 15 amino acids. CDR3 in amino acids: CASSYSGTTYNEQFF. Written as DNA, the CDR3 is TGTGCCAGCAGTTACTCAGGGACAACCTACAATGAGCAGTTCTTC.

The chain is built from TRBV11-2 and TRBJ2-7; the match to TRBD1 covers 9 bases. Germline CDR1 SGHAT, CDR2 FQNNGV. Losses at the gene ends were 5 bases for V and 4 bases for J; bases not matched to a gene: 6. This CDR3 region has 14 residues. CDR3 nucleotides: TGTGCCAGCAGCCAGGACAGGGGCGCTTACGAGCAGTACTTC. It codes for CASSQDRGAYEQYF.

The CDR3, as DNA: TGTGCCAGTAGTATAGTCCAGGGTACGACTGAAGCTTTCTTT. Encoded protein: CASSIVQGTTEAFF. J is TRBJ1-1 and V is TRBV19, with D perhaps TRBD1 (5 bases). The V end was cut by 1 base, the J end by 5 bases, with 11 bases between. Germline assignment: CDR1 LNHDA and CDR2 SQIVND (reference sequence). The CDR3 spans 14 residues.